Following are 6 T cell receptor beta chains from one sample sequenced in a study of T cell changes during pregnancy in multiple sclerosis. Assay used: immunoSEQ multiplex PCR; TCRdb lists only in-frame clones, some missing. The table includes about 12,000 clones, 90% to 95% detected once. The sample consisted of CD4+ T cells from peripheral blood mononuclear cells, taken before pregnancy. The receptors stem from a female donor with multiple sclerosis, enrolled in a pregnancy study.

This sequence joins TRBV20-1 and TRBJ2-5; D gene unclear. CDR3 size: 10 residues. Germline CDR1 is DFQATT and CDR2 is SNEGSKA (reference sequence). Between the trimmed V and J ends, which lost 5 bases and 3 bases, there was a span of 4 bases. Written as DNA, the CDR3 is TGCAGTGCTCAGGAAGAGACCCAGTACTTC. Protein product: CSAQEETQYF.

The chain carries TRBV18 and TRBJ2-1; 7 positions match TRBD2. There are 16 residues in the CDR3. Looked up from germline, CDR1 is KGHSH and CDR2 is LQKENI. Trimming at V came to 3 bases and at J to 0 bases, leaving 5 bases not matched to a gene. The CDR3 loop is CASSPRGGVSYNEQFF. In nucleotides, the CDR3 is TGTGCCAGCTCACCGAGGGGAGGGGTCTCCTACAATGAGCAGTTCTTC.

This chain links TRBV5-1 with TRBJ1-4; D perhaps matches TRBD1 (5 bases). Germline V lookup: CDR1 SGHRS, CDR2 YFSETQ. Deletions cut 2 bases from V and 13 bases from J, with 12 bases between. The CDR3 length is 12 residues. The CDR3 sequence: CASSFQGDGLFF. In DNA, the CDR3 is TGCGCCAGCAGCTTTCAGGGTGATGGACTGTTTTTT.

Remarks on this clone: A read error may produce the germline difference seen at one junction end. The chain recombines TRBV2 with TRBJ1-1; tentatively, D is TRBD1 (5 bases). The germline gives CDR1 SNHLY, CDR2 FYNNEI. The CDR3 length is 13 residues. In DNA form, the CDR3 reads TGTGCCAGCCGTGAGGGGAGGAACACTGAAGCTTTCTTT. Protein sequence: CASREGRNTEAFF.

The chain joins TRBV5-1 to TRBJ2-1; TRBD2 matches 8 bases. Germline V gene lookup returns CDR1 SGHRS and CDR2 YFSETQ. The CDR3 is 15 amino acids. With V trimmed by 6 bases and J by 0 bases, 5 bases remained unmatched. In DNA form, the CDR3 reads TGCGCCAGCAACTTAGCGGGGAACTCCTACAATGAGCAGTTCTTC. It specifies CASNLAGNSYNEQFF.

The chain combines TRBV10-3 with TRBJ2-3; 8 nucleotides align to TRBD2. V lost 10 bases and J lost 0; bases outside the gene matches: 3. The CDR3 consists of 13 residues. Germline values: CDR1 ENHRY, CDR2 SYGVKD. The chain's CDR3 is CATKRESTDTQYF. CDR3 DNA: TGTGCCACTAAGCGGGAGAGCACAGATACGCAGTATTTT.